This passage covers 24 T cell receptor beta chains from one sample sequenced in a study of early T cells in non-severe SARS-CoV-2 infection. TCRdb ran MiXCR on the 5' RACE reads and lists one entry per CDR3 protein. This sample has 80,000 or so distinct CDR3 sequences, with about 12% found just once. The sequenced sample consisted of whole blood. These receptor sequences come from an adult who was a healthcare worker with PCR-confirmed SARS-CoV-2 infection or an uninfected control (not recorded which).

This clonotype was observed a handful of times. The rearrangement joins TRBV20-1 to TRBJ2-7; 10 bases are shared with TRBD2. Trimming cost V 5 bases and J 2 bases; bases outside gene matches: 12. CDR1 is DFQATT and CDR2 is SNEGSKA in the germline V gene (reference sequence). The CDR3 runs to 16 residues. The CDR3 protein is CSAEDSGTSVTYEQYF. The CDR3 bases are TGCAGTGCTGAAGACTCCGGGACTAGCGTTACCTACGAGCAGTACTTC.

Of note for this clonotype: This sequence may be a read error, since a much larger clone differs from it by one base. The rearrangement links TRBV7-9 to TRBJ1-2; D remains unclear. This CDR3 contains 13 residues. The germline CDR1 and CDR2 sequences are SEHNR and FQNEAQ (reference sequence). Here the CDR3 reads CANSTQTDYGYTF. In DNA form, the CDR3 reads TGTGCCAACAGCACCCAGACGGACTATGGCTACACCTTC.

The gene calls are TRBV30 and TRBJ2-4, with 7 bases fitting TRBD1. The ends lost 6 bases at V and 2 bases at J; junction bases unmatched: 16. This CDR3 is built from 17 residues. Germline loops: CDR1 GTSNPN, CDR2 SVGIG (reference sequence). This CDR3 reads CACTTVSGQPTKNIQYF. CDR3 bases: TGTGCCTGTACGACGGTGTCGGGACAGCCAACCAAAAACATTCAGTACTTC.

This clonotype was seen only a few times. The chain has TRBV9 and TRBJ1-5, with D perhaps TRBD1 (5 bases). Trimming left V 0 bases short and J 1 base short, with 8 bases between. In germline, CDR1 is SGDLS, CDR2 YYNGEE. The CDR3 covers 15 residues. This CDR3 is CASSVGGTSNQPQHF. The DNA of the CDR3 is TGTGCCAGCAGCGTAGGGGGCACCAGCAATCAGCCCCAGCATTTT.

The V and J genes are TRBV10-3 and TRBJ1-4, with TRBD1 matching over 8 bases. Germline assignment: CDR1 ENHRY and CDR2 SYGVKD. The CDR3 totals 13 residues. V gave up 6 bases and J gave up 8 bases; unmatched junction bases: 5. The CDR3 bases are TGTGCCATCAGGAAGGACAGGGAGGAAAAACTGTTTTTT. Protein: CAIRKDREEKLFF.

The chain couples TRBV12-3 or TRBV12-4 to TRBJ1-2; D call uncertain. Trimming cost V 4 bases and J 6 bases, with 6 bases left between them. The CDR3 extends over 11 amino acids. The CDR3 DNA follows: TGTGCCAGCAGTTCCTCTAATGGCTACACCTTC. It yields the protein CASSSSNGYTF.

V is TRBV21-1 and J is TRBJ2-7; the table's D call, TRBD1, has no DNA check behind it. TRBV21-1 is a pseudogene. This CDR3 is 15 amino acids long. The CDR3 loop reads CASSKLTGVAYEQYF. CDR3 DNA sequence: TGTGCCAGCAGCAAACTTACAGGAGTGGCCTACGAGCAGTACTTC.

This clonotype appeared a few times. The rearrangement uses TRBV20-1 and TRBJ1-5; D is possibly TRBD1 (6 bases). Germline CDR1 DFQATT, CDR2 SNEGSKA (reference sequence). With 0 bases removed from V and 5 bases from J, the gap between germline ends came to 14 bases. The CDR3 spans 15 residues. The CDR3 here is CSAREGTLRDQPQHF. The CDR3 DNA sequence: TGCAGTGCTAGAGAGGGGACACTGAGAGATCAGCCCCAGCATTTT.

This clonotype was counted a few times. The V call is TRBV12-3 or TRBV12-4, the J call TRBJ1-1; D perhaps matches TRBD1 (5 bases). Trimming pared 6 bases from V and 0 bases from J, leaving 14 bases between. The CDR3 has 15 residues. The CDR3 DNA sequence: TGTGCCAGCAGACCGAAAGGGGAGTTGAACACTGAAGCTTTCTTT. This codes for CASRPKGELNTEAFF.

This clonotype has a count of ten or more. The chain couples TRBV5-5 to TRBJ2-7; TRBD1 is a possible D gene (5 bases). With 0 bases removed from V and 3 bases from J, the gap between germline ends came to 13 bases. Germline CDR1 and CDR2: SGHKS and YYEKEE (reference sequence). The length of the CDR3 is 15 residues. The CDR3 protein is CASSLAVGRDYEQYF. The CDR3 DNA reads as TGTGCCAGCAGCTTGGCGGTGGGCAGGGACTACGAGCAGTACTTC.

Concerning this clonotype: A much more abundant neighbour one base away suggests this may be a read error. This chain joins TRBV28 and TRBJ2-3; 8 nucleotides agree with TRBD2. Germline values: CDR1 MDHEN, CDR2 SYDVKM. The CDR3 length is 18 residues. The DNA of the CDR3 is TGTGTCAGCAGTTTATCGCCGGGACTAGGGTCTTCCACAGATACGCAGTATTTT. It encodes CVSSLSPGLGSSTDTQYF.

The chain joins TRBV29-1 to TRBJ2-1; the D gene is possibly TRBD2 (6 bases). This CDR3 has 15 amino acids. Germline lookup yields CDR1 SQVTM and CDR2 ANQGSEA. V was clipped by 4 bases and J by 0 bases, with 13 bases between them. CDR3 nucleotides: TGCAGCGTTGCAAGGCGGGGAAGCTCCTACAATGAGCAGTTCTTC. It encodes CSVARRGSSYNEQFF.

The table lists this clonotype with a few counts. The V call is TRBV19, the J call TRBJ2-3, with TRBD1 identical over 7 bases. CDR1 LNHDA and CDR2 SQIVND come from the germline V gene (reference sequence). J lost 3 bases, V lost 7 bases, and 10 bases had no gene match. The CDR3 has 15 amino acids. The DNA for the CDR3 is TGTGCCAGTACCCCCCTCGGGACAGCTACAGATACGCAGTATTTT. Translated, it gives CASTPLGTATDTQYF.

By its share, this clonotype is medium-sized. The CDR3 bases are TGTGCCAGCTCACGCCCCAGCGAGGGGAATTCACCCCTCCACTTT. Amino acid sequence: CASSRPSEGNSPLHF. The J gene is TRBJ1-6, the V gene TRBV18; possibly TRBD1 for D (5 bases). The CDR3 has 15 amino acids. Germline lookup yields CDR1 KGHSH and CDR2 LQKENI. Trimming cost V 4 bases and J 7 bases, with 14 bases left between them.

The rearrangement joins TRBV2 to TRBJ2-3; D ambiguous. Trimming took off 3 bases at V and 5 bases at J, with 9 bases between the two ends. Germline V gives CDR1 SNHLY, CDR2 FYNNEI. The CDR3 loop spans 13 amino acids. The CDR3 DNA reads TGTGCCAGCAGTGAGGCCCTCGGAGATACGCAGTATTTT. It yields the protein CASSEALGDTQYF.

This clonotype turned up a few times. The CDR3 protein is CSAAGSTQETQYF. In DNA, the CDR3 is TGCAGTGCCGCAGGATCGACGCAAGAGACCCAGTACTTC. The chain combines TRBV20-1 with TRBJ2-5; no definite D call. V lost 6 bases to trimming and J lost 2 bases, with 13 bases between them. The CDR3 is made up of 13 amino acids. Germline V CDR1 and CDR2: DFQATT, SNEGSKA (reference sequence).

This clonotype was detected only a few times. The chain uses TRBV21-1 and TRBJ2-7; the table names TRBD2, a call not compared with the DNA. TRBV21-1 is designated a pseudogene. The CDR3 covers 15 residues. In nucleotides, the CDR3 is TGTGCCAGCAGCAAAGAGGCTAGCGGGAGTTACGAGCAGTACTTC. Protein product: CASSKEASGSYEQYF.

This clonotype appeared a few times. This chain links TRBV3-1 with TRBJ1-6; TRBD1 is a possible D gene (6 bases). The V gene lost 4 bases and the J gene lost 7 bases, with 17 bases spanning the gap. The CDR3 extends over 16 amino acids. CDR1 is LGHDT, CDR2 YNNKEL, per germline (reference sequence). CDR3 region: CASSPRPGGLNSPLHF. The DNA for the CDR3 is TGTGCCAGCAGCCCGAGACCCGGGGGGCTGAATTCACCCCTCCACTTT.

This chain links TRBV5-1 with TRBJ2-7; 9 nucleotides align to TRBD1. Germline CDR1 SGHRS, CDR2 YFSETQ. J lost 5 bases, V lost 4 bases, and 7 bases had no gene match. The CDR3 is 14 residues long. The CDR3 loop is CASSRDRGADEQYF. The CDR3 bases are TGCGCCAGCAGCCGTGACAGGGGGGCCGACGAGCAGTACTTC.

This clonotype was seen ten or more times. The chain links TRBV6-6 to TRBJ2-1; no clear D. This CDR3 contains 12 residues. Germline lookup yields CDR1 MNHNY and CDR2 SVGAGI (reference sequence). Trimming took 8 bases from V and 4 from J, leaving 9 bases between them. The CDR3 bases are TGTGCCAGCCCCTCTTCGTACAATGAGCAGTTCTTC. Protein sequence: CASPSSYNEQFF.

The V gene is TRBV20-1, the J gene TRBJ1-4, with D possibly TRBD1 on 6 matching bases. The germline gives CDR1 DFQATT, CDR2 SNEGSKA (reference sequence). The CDR3 totals 15 residues. V was clipped by 5 bases and J by 0 bases, with 13 bases between them. The CDR3 sequence is CSAPGQSATNEKLFF. The CDR3 region has the DNA TGCAGTGCTCCCGGACAGTCAGCAACTAATGAAAAACTGTTTTTT.

In this sample, this clonotype turned up a few times. The chain carries TRBV20-1 and TRBJ1-2; possibly TRBD1 for D (5 bases). The CDR3 contains 14 residues. CDR1 DFQATT and CDR2 SNEGSKA come from the germline V gene (reference sequence). V dropped 3 bases and J dropped 4 bases, with 15 bases sitting between them. The CDR3 protein is CSASEGQGGYGYTF. Written as DNA, the CDR3 is TGCAGTGCTAGTGAGGGGCAGGGTGGCTATGGCTACACCTTC.

The rearrangement links TRBV6-2 or TRBV6-3 to TRBJ2-5, with unresolved D. Germline loops: CDR1 MNHEY, CDR2 SVGEGT. This CDR3 comprises 11 residues. V lost 10 bases and J lost 4, with 10 bases in between. In DNA form, the CDR3 reads TGTGCCACTTTCAGAGGAGAGACCCAGTACTTC. Its translation is CATFRGETQYF.

The sample holds many counts of this clonotype. The chain combines TRBV18 with TRBJ2-1; 13 positions agree with TRBD2. Per germline, CDR1 KGHSH and CDR2 LQKENI. With 3 bases clipped from V and 7 bases from J, the junction kept 3 bases outside the gene matches. The CDR3 length is 15 residues. CDR3 in DNA: TGTGCCAGCTCACCCCGGACTAGCGGGAGTAATGAGCAGTTCTTC. It translates to CASSPRTSGSNEQFF.